The 10 T cell receptor beta chains below all came from one sample that was sequenced in a study of early T cells in non-severe SARS-CoV-2 infection. TCRdb independently ran MiXCR on the 5' RACE reads; one entry per CDR3 protein. The data contain 55,000 to 80,000 distinct CDR3 sequences, roughly 9% of them singletons. The specimen was whole blood, collected at baseline. The receptors were gathered from an adult who was a healthcare worker with PCR-confirmed SARS-CoV-2 infection or an uninfected control (not recorded which).

The V call is TRBV3-1, the J call TRBJ2-7, with 13 bases aligning to TRBD2. The CDR3 has 15 residues. V was pared by 4 bases and J by 5 bases, with 5 bases of the junction left unmatched. Germline V CDR1 and CDR2: LGHDT, YNNKEL (reference sequence). Here the CDR3 reads CASSRWTSGSNEQYF. The CDR3 DNA sequence: TGTGCCAGCAGCCGCTGGACTAGCGGGAGTAACGAGCAGTACTTC.

This clonotype was counted a few times. The V call is TRBV4-2, the J call TRBJ1-5; unclear D gene. Germline assignment: CDR1 LGHNA and CDR2 YNFKEQ. V dropped 0 bases and J dropped 3 bases, with 3 bases sitting between them. CDR3 length equals 13 residues. The CDR3 nucleotides read TGTGCCAGCAGCCAAGAACTCAATCAGCCCCAGCATTTT. Protein product: CASSQELNQPQHF.

This clonotype was observed a handful of times. V gene TRBV6-6 combines with J gene TRBJ2-5; 8 bases agree with TRBD2. Germline lookup yields CDR1 MNHNY and CDR2 SVGAGI (reference sequence). The CDR3 totals 17 residues. J gave up 1 base and V 7 bases, and 14 bases lay outside the gene matches. The DNA of the CDR3 is TGTGCCAGCACAGAGGGACTAGTAATGGGGGGCCAAGAGACCCAGTACTTC. Encoded protein: CASTEGLVMGGQETQYF.

This clonotype was seen a few times. The chain links TRBV19 to TRBJ2-3; 10 positions match TRBD1. CDR3 length: 16 residues. Losses at the gene ends were 5 bases for V and 0 bases for J; bases not matched to a gene: 5. Germline V gene sequence: CDR1 LNHDA, CDR2 SQIVND (reference sequence). The CDR3 DNA follows: TGTGCCAGTAGTGTTGGGACAGGGGCCAGCACAGATACGCAGTATTTT. This gives the protein CASSVGTGASTDTQYF.

This clonotype was seen a handful of times. This chain links TRBV10-3 with TRBJ2-1; D is unclear. This CDR3 is built from 12 residues. The V gene lost 3 bases and the J gene lost 6 bases, with 6 bases spanning the gap. The germline gives CDR1 ENHRY, CDR2 SYGVKD. CDR3 sequence reads: CAISELGNEQFF. As DNA, the CDR3 is TGTGCCATCAGTGAATTGGGCAATGAGCAGTTCTTC.

This clonotype has at least ten counts. V is TRBV3-1 and J is TRBJ2-7; 10 nucleotides align to TRBD1. Germline V lookup: CDR1 LGHDT, CDR2 YNNKEL (reference sequence). This CDR3 is built from 15 residues. V lost 4 bases and J lost 3; bases outside the gene matches: 6. The CDR3 loop is CASSRPGTGDYEQYF. CDR3 nucleotides: TGTGCCAGCAGCCGTCCAGGGACAGGGGACTACGAGCAGTACTTC.

This clonotype was seen more than once but under ten times. This sequence joins TRBV4-1 and TRBJ2-7, with D possibly TRBD1 on 7 matching bases. V dropped 4 bases and J dropped 5 bases, with 12 bases sitting between them. CDR3 length: 13 residues. Germline CDR1 MGHRA, CDR2 YSYEKL. The CDR3 nucleotides are TGCGCCAGCAGCCCTTGGAGGGGGCACGAGCAGTACTTC. Translation gives CASSPWRGHEQYF.

This clonotype came up many times. The CDR3 loop reads CATSLSRGSDPYEQYF. CDR3 sequence (DNA): TGTGCCACCAGTTTATCTCGTGGGTCAGATCCCTACGAGCAGTACTTC. The chain recombines TRBV24-1 with TRBJ2-7; D remains ambiguous. CDR3 length: 16 amino acids. Germline CDR1 reads KGHDR; CDR2 reads SFDVKD. The germline V and J ends were trimmed by 6 bases and 2 bases, with 19 bases remaining between them.

This clonotype has a count of ten or more. The chain combines TRBV29-1 with TRBJ2-3, with D unclear. This CDR3 is 12 amino acids long. V was shortened by 8 bases and J by 3 bases, with 12 bases between the two germline ends. CDR1 is SQVTM, CDR2 ANQGSEA, per germline. The CDR3 here is CSTRLQTDTQYF. For the CDR3, the DNA is TGCAGCACTCGACTTCAGACAGATACGCAGTATTTT.

The table lists this clonotype with a few counts. The chain carries TRBV18 and TRBJ2-2; D may be TRBD1 (5 bases). The CDR3 covers 18 residues. Trimming took off 3 bases at V and 0 bases at J, with 17 bases between the two ends. Germline CDR1 and CDR2: KGHSH and LQKENI. Written as DNA, the CDR3 is TGTGCCAGCTCACCTCAGAGACAGACAGAGACGAACACCGGGGAGCTGTTTTTT. It yields the protein CASSPQRQTETNTGELFF.